This entry features one TCR beta chain sequence. Its matching antigen is unknown. Primers for the PCR totalled 60 Vbeta and 13 Jbeta. Measured with immunoSEQ multiplex PCR; TCRdb has only the in-frame clones, and not every one. This sample contains 40,000 or so clones. This sample stems from a study of cytomegalovirus exposure and HLA in healthy donors. Study-wide findings and caveats: Some V segments, TRBV6-2 and TRBV6-3 among them, were indistinguishable and were therefore excluded. DRB1 showed the most TCR associations and HLA-C the fewest in a later analysis, as rates varied by HLA locus. When a later analysis was performed, an Asian-associated ancestry cluster reportedly had fewer N-insertions than the roughly 670-donor mean.

The CDR3 runs to 17 residues. Germline assignment: CDR1 SGHVS and CDR2 FQNEAQ. Germline trimming cut 4 bases from V and 2 bases from J; bases unmatched to any gene: 12. The TCR was taken from a male donor in good health and CMV-seronegative. Sequencing was performed on PBMCs. The chain is built from TRBV7-8 and TRBJ2-5; TRBD2 matches at 8 bases. CDR3 DNA sequence: TGTGCCAGCAGCTCCCCCGGGGGGGCGGGGTGGCAAGAGACCCAGTACTTC. Protein sequence: CASSSPGGAGWQETQYF.